One and the same sample provided the 24 T cell receptor beta chains below, sequenced in a study of identical twins. TCRdb redid the calling of the 5' RACE reads with MiXCR, one entry per CDR3 protein. The sample records about 790,000 distinct CDR3 sequences, 15% to 20% being singletons. These data are also associated with another study on T cells expressing NK-cell markers.

Material for sequencing was PBMCs. The receptors shown here come from a woman aged 18-29 years in good health.

This clonotype was seen only a few times. The rearrangement uses TRBV4-3 and TRBJ2-2; a weak D match, TRBD2 (6 bases). The CDR3 runs 16 residues. The V end was cut by 2 bases, the J end by 7 bases, with 17 bases between. CDR1 and CDR2 (germline): LGHNA, YSLEER. CDR3 sequence (DNA): TGCGCCAGCAGCCAACGACTAGTTTTATCGGGCGGGGAGCTGTTTTTT. Amino acids: CASSQRLVLSGGELFF.

The chain carries TRBV29-1 and TRBJ2-1, with D unclear. CDR3 length: 12 amino acids. Germline V gene data show CDR1 as SQVTM and CDR2 as ANQGSEA. Between the trimmed V and J ends, which lost 6 bases and 5 bases, there was a span of 11 bases. CDR3 bases: TGCAGCGTATCCCAAACCAACAATGAGCAGTTCTTC. Residues: CSVSQTNNEQFF.

This clonotype came up a few times. The chain recombines TRBV20-1 with TRBJ1-4, with D unclear. CDR1 and CDR2 from the germline V gene are DFQATT and SNEGSKA (reference sequence). The CDR3 has 11 amino acids. The CDR3, as DNA: TGCAGCGGTGGGCCTCTTGAAAAACTGTTTTTT. Its translation is CSGGPLEKLFF.

The chain links TRBV18 to TRBJ2-6, with D perhaps given as TRBD1 or TRBD2 (5 bases each). CDR1 is KGHSH and CDR2 is LQKENI in the germline V gene. This CDR3 spans 18 amino acids. V was pared by 1 base and J by 1 base, with 14 bases between. CDR3 nucleotides: TGTGCCAGCTCACCACGAGGGCAGGGTCTTTCTGGGGCCAACGTCCTGACTTTC. Its protein is CASSPRGQGLSGANVLTF.

The V gene is TRBV7-8, the J gene TRBJ2-1; weak D call: TRBD2 (5 bases). This CDR3 region has 20 residues. Germline-derived CDR1 and CDR2 are SGHVS and FQNEAQ. The V gene lost 0 bases and the J gene lost 4 bases, with 25 bases spanning the gap. The CDR3 nucleotides are TGTGCCAGCAGCTTAGCTGTCAGTACAAAACACGGACGGGATTACAATGAGCAGTTCTTC. This sequence encodes CASSLAVSTKHGRDYNEQFF.

The rearrangement uses TRBV15 and TRBJ2-3; 7 positions agree with TRBD2. Germline CDR1 reads LNHNV; CDR2 reads YYDKDF (reference sequence). This CDR3 comprises 17 residues. V shed 1 base, J shed 0 bases, and the junction held 7 bases outside the gene matches. Here the CDR3 reads CATSRVEGGPSTDTQYF. CDR3 nucleotide sequence: TGTGCCACCAGCAGAGTGGAGGGAGGGCCCAGCACAGATACGCAGTATTTT.

There are a few counts of this clonotype. The chain links TRBV14 to TRBJ2-7; D is possibly TRBD1 (5 bases). The V gene lost 5 bases and the J gene lost 5 bases, with 22 bases spanning the gap. Germline V gene data show CDR1 as SGHDN and CDR2 as FVKESK. This CDR3 is built from 16 residues. CDR3 protein: CASSGAPRRYENEQYF. The CDR3 nucleotides are TGTGCCAGCAGCGGGGCTCCCCGCAGGTATGAGAACGAGCAGTACTTC.

The V call is TRBV29-1, the J call TRBJ1-2; D is possibly TRBD1 (5 bases). CDR3 length equals 12 residues. V lost 4 bases to trimming and J lost 4 bases, with 10 bases between them. CDR1 is SQVTM and CDR2 is ANQGSEA in the germline V gene. CDR3 DNA: TGCAGCGTTGGGCCAGGGCCCTATGGCTACACCTTC. It is translated as CSVGPGPYGYTF.

This chain joins TRBV3-1 and TRBJ2-1, with D uncertain. Deletions cut 8 bases from V and 10 bases from J, with 12 bases between. Germline V gene data show CDR1 as LGHDT and CDR2 as YNNKEL (reference sequence). The CDR3 runs to 11 residues. The CDR3 reads CASRARSEQFF. CDR3 nucleotide sequence: TGTGCCAGCCGGGCTAGGAGCGAGCAGTTCTTC.

This clonotype showed up just a few times. The chain uses TRBV29-1 and TRBJ1-1; 7 bases fit TRBD1. Germline lookup yields CDR1 SQVTM and CDR2 ANQGSEA. J was trimmed by 5 bases and V by 5 bases; bases with no gene match: 8. This CDR3 is built from 13 residues. The CDR3 protein is CSVLQGVWTEAFF. The CDR3 DNA reads as TGCAGCGTTCTCCAGGGGGTTTGGACTGAAGCTTTCTTT.

V gene TRBV4-1 combines with J gene TRBJ2-7; tentative D call: TRBD1 (5 bases). There are 16 residues in the CDR3. CDR1 and CDR2 from the germline V gene are MGHRA and YSYEKL. With 4 bases removed from V and 2 bases from J, the gap between germline ends came to 18 bases. CDR3 in amino acids: CASSPSRGAFAYEQYF. The CDR3 nucleotides are TGCGCCAGCAGCCCGTCTAGGGGCGCCTTTGCCTACGAGCAGTACTTC.

V is TRBV6-2 or TRBV6-3 and J is TRBJ2-3; D remains unclear. Deletions cut 4 bases from V and 6 bases from J, with 17 bases between. The CDR3 extends over 15 amino acids. The V gene's germline CDR1 is MNHEY and CDR2 SVGEGT. CDR3 residues: CASSSRLPKLDTQYF. CDR3 DNA: TGTGCCAGCAGTTCGCGACTGCCCAAGTTGGATACGCAGTATTTT.

The chain uses TRBV14 and TRBJ2-5; 12 nucleotides match TRBD2. J gave up 3 bases and V 5 bases, and 13 bases lay outside the gene matches. CDR3 length equals 18 residues. Germline V gene data show CDR1 as SGHDN and CDR2 as FVKESK. The CDR3 is CASSKSLAGGLWEETQYF. For the CDR3, the DNA is TGTGCCAGCAGCAAAAGCCTAGCGGGGGGGTTGTGGGAAGAGACCCAGTACTTC.

There are many counts of this clonotype. This chain links TRBV6-5 with TRBJ1-1; D uncertain. Trimming stripped 2 bases from V and 8 bases from J, with 6 bases between. Looked up from germline, CDR1 is MNHEY and CDR2 is SVGAGI. This CDR3 has 11 residues. The CDR3 nucleotides are TGTGCCAGCAGTTACGGAGTGGAAGCTTTCTTT. Its translation: CASSYGVEAFF.

This clonotype was picked up many times. The V gene is TRBV10-2, the J gene TRBJ2-7, with D possibly being TRBD1 (6 bases). Trimming took 11 bases from V and 2 from J, leaving 13 bases between them. This CDR3 spans 12 amino acids. Per the germline V gene, CDR1 is WSHSY and CDR2 is SAAADI. The CDR3 DNA is TGCGCCTCTCGCAGGGGACCCTACGAGCAGTACTTC. This sequence encodes CASRRGPYEQYF.

The chain combines TRBV29-1 with TRBJ2-7, with a tentative D call TRBD1 (6 bases). Trimming shortened V by 4 bases and J by 2 bases, and 12 bases separated the two germline ends. This CDR3 spans 13 amino acids. Germline CDR1 is SQVTM and CDR2 is ANQGSEA. Here the CDR3 DNA reads TGCAGCGTTGGGCCAGGGGAACCCTACGAGCAGTACTTC. Its protein is CSVGPGEPYEQYF.

The V and J genes are TRBV20-1 and TRBJ1-2; D is unclear. This CDR3 is 15 amino acids long. V was shortened by 0 bases and J by 4 bases, with 15 bases between the two germline ends. CDR1 is DFQATT, CDR2 SNEGSKA, per germline (reference sequence). CDR3 sequence: CSARDLSARSYGYTF. CDR3 DNA sequence: TGCAGTGCTAGAGATCTAAGCGCGAGAAGCTATGGCTACACCTTC.

At least ten counts were recorded for this clonotype. The J gene is TRBJ2-7, the V gene TRBV11-3; the D is unclear. The ends were cut back, 9 bases at V and 3 bases at J, with 9 bases in the middle. CDR3 size: 11 residues. From germline, CDR1 is SGHNT and CDR2 YENEEA. The CDR3: CASRLSYEQYF. The CDR3 nucleotides read TGTGCCAGTCGTCTGAGCTACGAGCAGTACTTC.

This chain connects TRBV7-9 to TRBJ2-5, with 8 bases matching TRBD1. CDR1 and CDR2 from the germline V gene are SEHNR and FQNEAQ (reference sequence). V lost 5 bases and J lost 6; bases outside the gene matches: 8. This CDR3 region has 14 residues. The CDR3 DNA reads as TGTGCCAGCAGCCAGACAGGGGAGTGGAAGACCCAGTACTTC. Protein product: CASSQTGEWKTQYF.

This clonotype was picked up a small number of times. The chain uses TRBV2 and TRBJ2-3; 10 bases fit TRBD1. The CDR3 runs 18 residues. Unmatched junction bases numbered 16, after V lost 7 bases and J lost 3 bases. From germline, CDR1 is SNHLY and CDR2 FYNNEI. The CDR3 is CASNIMGQGRLITDTQYF. In nucleotides, the CDR3 is TGTGCCAGCAACATTATGGGACAGGGGAGGCTGATAACAGATACGCAGTATTTT.

The sample holds a few counts of this clonotype. The chain combines TRBV20-1 with TRBJ2-1, with D possibly being TRBD1 or TRBD2 (5 bases each). The ends were cut back, 6 bases at V and 8 bases at J, with 11 bases in the middle. Germline CDR1 reads DFQATT; CDR2 reads SNEGSKA (reference sequence). This CDR3 region has 11 residues. CDR3: CSALGVDEQFF. The CDR3 coding sequence is TGCAGTGCATTGGGGGTCGATGAGCAGTTCTTC.

This clonotype was seen only a few times. Here the CDR3 DNA reads TGTGCCAGCTCACAAGCCGGGACCTCCAATGAAAAACTGTTTTTT. Amino acids: CASSQAGTSNEKLFF. This sequence joins TRBV18 and TRBJ1-4; D is perhaps TRBD1 (5 bases). CDR1 and CDR2 from the germline V gene are KGHSH and LQKENI. CDR3 length: 15 residues. Trimming left V 4 bases short and J 5 bases short, with 14 bases between.

In this sample, this clonotype turned up many times. The rearrangement joins TRBV12-3 or TRBV12-4 to TRBJ1-2; maybe TRBD1 (5 bases). The CDR3 contains 15 residues. V was pared by 1 base and J by 0 bases, with 9 bases between. CDR3 amino acids: CASSLGSRANYGYTF. CDR3 sequence (DNA): TGTGCCAGCAGTTTAGGGTCCAGGGCTAACTATGGCTACACCTTC.

Many counts were recorded for this clonotype. The rearrangement uses TRBV10-2 and TRBJ2-7, with 10 nucleotides matching TRBD2. Germline CDR1 and CDR2: WSHSY and SAAADI. The CDR3 consists of 15 residues. After removal of 2 bases from V and 0 bases from J, the junction contained 1 base not matched to a gene. The CDR3 loop is CASSEGLAVSYEQYF. In DNA, the CDR3 is TGCGCCAGCAGTGAGGGACTAGCGGTCTCCTACGAGCAGTACTTC.